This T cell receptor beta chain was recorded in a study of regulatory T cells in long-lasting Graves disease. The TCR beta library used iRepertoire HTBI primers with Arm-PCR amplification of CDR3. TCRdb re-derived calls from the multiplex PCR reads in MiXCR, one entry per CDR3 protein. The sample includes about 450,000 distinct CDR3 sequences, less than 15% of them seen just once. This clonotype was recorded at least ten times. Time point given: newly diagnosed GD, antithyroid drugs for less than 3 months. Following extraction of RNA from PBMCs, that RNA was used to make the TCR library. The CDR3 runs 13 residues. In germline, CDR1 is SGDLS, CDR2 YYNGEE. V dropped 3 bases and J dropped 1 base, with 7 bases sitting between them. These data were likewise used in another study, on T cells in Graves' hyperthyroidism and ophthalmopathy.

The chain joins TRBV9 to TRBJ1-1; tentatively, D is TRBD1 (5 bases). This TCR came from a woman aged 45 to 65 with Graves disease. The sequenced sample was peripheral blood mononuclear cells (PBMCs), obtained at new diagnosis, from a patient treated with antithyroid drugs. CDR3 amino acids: CASSAGPNTEAFF. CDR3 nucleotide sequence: TGTGCCAGCAGCGCGGGGCCGAACACTGAAGCTTTCTTT.